This T cell receptor (beta chain) stems from a study of cytomegalovirus exposure and HLA in healthy donors. The study's findings and limits: A later analysis showed TCR association rates differing by HLA locus, peaking at DRB1 and lowest at HLA-C.

The sample holds a few counts of this clone. The antigen remains unidentified. A multiplex PCR was run with 60 Vbeta primers and 13 Jbeta primers. The repertoire was sequenced with immunoSEQ multiplex PCR; TCRdb's copy has only in-frame clones and lacks some. This table has about 100,000 clones, approximately 80% appearing once. V lost 0 bases and J lost 4, with 10 bases in between. This CDR3 is 14 amino acids long. The germline V gene encodes CDR1 SGHTA and CDR2 FQGNSA. This receptor was obtained from a male donor in good health and CMV-seropositive. Source material: PBMCs. The chain is built from TRBV7-2 and TRBJ2-7; tentative D call: TRBD2 (5 bases). In nucleotides, the CDR3 is TGTGCCAGCAGCTTAGCCGGAGGACCGTACGAGCAGTACTTC. Amino acid sequence: CASSLAGGPYEQYF.